This T cell receptor beta chain is from a study of T cells in localized non-small cell lung cancer. Findings and limits, study-wide: The study found T cell clonality highest in uninvolved adjacent lung, above tumor. A denser population of T cells in blood accompanied longer overall survival. A median of roughly 52 of the top 100 tumor clones appeared in adjacent lung, which was paired and uninvolved.

Deletions cut 6 bases from V and 4 bases from J, with 6 bases between. The germline gives CDR1 LNHDA, CDR2 SQIVND (reference sequence). CDR3 length equals 11 residues. The table came from immunoSEQ multiplex PCR; TCRdb's copy has only in-frame clones and leaves some out. This sample carries roughly 86,000 clones, roughly 81% of them seen once, and the ten largest clones take roughly 3%. Comment on this clone: Its antigen is unknown.

This chain links TRBV19 with TRBJ2-5; TRBD2 might be the D (6 bases). The sequence came from a man between 40 and 70 years old with stage I lung adenocarcinoma. The sample in question was peripheral blood, obtained before any cancer treatment. The CDR3: CASRGGETQYF. For the CDR3, the DNA is TGTGCCAGTAGGGGGGGAGAGACCCAGTACTTC.